This TCR beta chain was sequenced in a study of T cells in localized non-small cell lung cancer (dated by TCRdb to about 2020). Broadly, across the study: The study analyzed T cell repertoires of around 250 early-stage NSCLC patients, comparing tumors and uninvolved tumor-adjacent lungs. The cohort comprised approximately 240 treatment-naïve NSCLC patients with resected, localized lung tumors. NSCLC patients had a mean age of approximately 66 years, and around 140 were male and about a hundred female.

From cysteine to phenylalanine, the CDR3 is 13 amino acids long. Here the CDR3 DNA is all that survives: 39 bases in frame from base 1. Relative to germline, V is missing 6 bases and J is missing 5 bases, with 5 bases of the junction outside any gene match. Reading the germline V gene (reference sequence) gives CDR1 LNHDA and CDR2 SQIVND. This clone is judged large (0.1 to 1%). Its antigen remains unidentified. Base qualities were left out, and no much larger clone turns up one base away. The study at large found these results: Because multi-region tumor sequencing was not performed, intratumor heterogeneity could not be ruled out. A median of roughly 56 of the top 100 tumor clones were detected in paired uninvolved adjacent lung, and 28 of these tumor clones were also found among the top 100 clones of the paired uninvolved adjacent lung. Because the study design was exploratory, TCR variables were selected using unadjusted p-values without false-discovery rate correction. Higher blood T cell density associated with longer overall survival, while higher adjacent-lung clonality associated with shorter survival. Uninvolved tumor-adjacent lung showed the highest T cell clonality, higher than tumor, which suggests more focused antigenic responses in the adjacent lung.

At diagnosis, peripheral blood, uninvolved tumor-adjacent lung and tumor were collected and stored as a combination of fresh-frozen and FFPE material. The immunoSEQ Assay was used to sequence TCR beta CDR3 regions from DNA. Per the original workflow: T cell density was computed as TCR beta template counts normalized to usable DNA estimated by amplifying housekeeping genes. Richness was estimated using the preseqR package, with extrapolation to 400,000 templates for PBMC samples and to 120,000 templates for tissue samples. Clonality was defined as one minus Pielou's evenness. Tissue-enriched TCRs were identified through differential abundance testing performed on productive amino-acid clonotypes, with a minimum total count of 5 and an alpha of 0.1. Repertoire overlap between compartments was quantified with the Jaccard Index and Morisita Overlap Index. GLIPH clustered TCR beta CDR3s with public tetramer-defined viral CDR3s; viral motifs required at least three viral sequences plus V-gene enrichment. In TCRdb, the immuneACCESS table is reduced to in-frame sequences with V and J assigned. These tables do not hold every clone; where another copy was compared, an unresolved V gene accounts for under half, and the others remain unexplained. V and J calls and clone size follow that table, whereas D and trimming were derived from the DNA. A total of over a thousand clones appear in this sample, under 25% of them only once. The top ten constitute 20% to 25% of the sample.

The origin of this receptor is a female donor over 55 with stage II squamous cell lung carcinoma. Recombination linked TRBV19 to TRBJ2-7; 9 of the junction bases match TRBD2. The material was lung tumor tissue, obtained before any cancer treatment. Here the CDR3 is given as CASRKVAGDEQYF. DNA sequence: TGTGCCAGTAGAAAGGTAGCGGGAGACGAGCAGTACTTC.